A selection of T cell receptor beta chains follows, all from one sample in a study of CD8 T cells in Susac syndrome. From the immunoSEQ multiplex PCR reads, TCRdb called clonotypes with MiXCR, one entry per CDR3 protein. The sample shows 150,000 to 160,000 distinct CDR3 sequences, approximately 95% of them seen only once. Source material: CD4+ T cells from PBMCs. These receptor sequences come from a human donor with Susac syndrome. Each CDR3 is given with its conserved first and last residue. Fields, in order: J gene, clone size, V gene, D gene, CDR3 protein, CDR3 DNA. A D gene is named only where the DNA matches it firmly. Size values are once, few and many counts, or a class for expanded clones, and some rows have none.

J: TRBJ2-7; size: .; V: TRBV27; D: .; CDR3: CASSLARGTDNEQYF; DNA: TGTGCCAGCAGCTTAGCTCGGGGGACAGACAACGAGCAGTACTTC
J: TRBJ2-7; size: few; V: TRBV2; D: TRBD1; CDR3: CASSLGGGYEQYF; DNA: TGTGCCAGCAGTTTAGGGGGCGGTTACGAGCAGTACTTC
J: TRBJ2-2; size: .; V: TRBV4-1; D: .; CDR3: CASSQEGRRGQGTGELFF; DNA: TGCGCCAGCAGCCAAGAGGGCCGCAGGGGTCAGGGCACCGGGGAGCTGTTTTTT
J: TRBJ2-7; size: .; V: TRBV5-1; D: .; CDR3: CASSLDPQGAGNYEQYF; DNA: TGCGCCAGCAGCTTGGACCCCCAGGGAGCGGGCAACTACGAGCAGTACTTC
J: TRBJ2-7; size: .; V: TRBV15; D: .; CDR3: CATSSRRSDIAYEQYF; DNA: TGTGCCACCAGCTCCAGGAGATCGGACATTGCCTACGAGCAGTACTTC
J: TRBJ2-3; size: .; V: TRBV5-1; D: TRBD1; CDR3: CASSLSGDRGTDTQYF; DNA: TGCGCCAGCAGCTTGTCCGGGGACAGGGGCACAGATACGCAGTATTTT
J: TRBJ1-6; size: .; V: TRBV19; D: TRBD1; CDR3: CASRRDSFGSSYNSPLHF; DNA: TGTGCCAGTAGACGGGACAGCTTCGGGAGCTCCTATAATTCACCCCTCCACTTT
J: TRBJ1-3; size: .; V: TRBV12-3/TRBV12-4; D: .; CDR3: CASSGYRGGAGNTIYF; DNA: TGTGCCAGCAGTGGCTACCGTGGGGGGGCTGGAAACACCATATATTTT
J: TRBJ2-1; size: .; V: TRBV29-1; D: .; CDR3: CSATLGPRYNEQFF; DNA: TGCAGCGCCACGCTCGGCCCACGATACAATGAGCAGTTCTTC
J: TRBJ2-2; size: .; V: TRBV5-8; D: .; CDR3: CASREGVYHTGELFF; DNA: TGTGCCAGCAGGGAAGGGGTATACCACACCGGGGAGCTGTTTTTT
J: TRBJ1-5; size: .; V: TRBV20-1; D: .; CDR3: CSARRGNQPQHF; DNA: TGCAGTGCTAGAAGGGGGAATCAGCCCCAGCATTTT
J: TRBJ2-1; size: .; V: TRBV15; D: .; CDR3: CATSRDRPGRGDEQFF; DNA: TGTGCCACCAGCAGAGATCGCCCGGGCAGGGGAGATGAGCAGTTCTTC
J: TRBJ2-1; size: .; V: TRBV21-1; D: .; CDR3: CASSKLIGQDFYNEQFF; DNA: TGTGCCAGCAGCAAACTGATAGGACAAGACTTCTACAATGAGCAGTTCTTC
J: TRBJ1-2; size: .; V: TRBV29-1; D: TRBD1; CDR3: CSALKTGEGNGYTF; DNA: TGCAGCGCCCTAAAGACAGGGGAGGGTAATGGCTACACCTTC
J: TRBJ1-1; size: .; V: TRBV3-1; D: .; CDR3: CASNSGRGIEAFF; DNA: TGTGCCAGCAATAGTGGCAGGGGTATTGAAGCTTTCTTT
J: TRBJ2-7; size: few; V: TRBV12-3/TRBV12-4; D: .; CDR3: CASSGDGMSYEQYF; DNA: TGTGCCAGCAGCGGGGACGGTATGTCCTACGAGCAGTACTTC
J: TRBJ1-5; size: .; V: TRBV5-1; D: TRBD1; CDR3: CASSPDRRDQPQHF; DNA: TGCGCCAGCAGCCCGGACAGGCGGGATCAGCCCCAGCATTTT
J: TRBJ2-3; size: .; V: TRBV15; D: TRBD1; CDR3: CATSQKRGPGYDTQYF; DNA: TGTGCCACCAGCCAGAAAAGGGGGCCAGGCTATGATACGCAGTATTTT